The T cell receptor beta chain under discussion was sequenced for a study of CD8 T cells in Susac syndrome. Study-level points and caveats: The study recognized that the number of individuals in its TCR sequencing and HLA analysis was relatively small.

In its sample, this clonotype was seen once. The antigen remains unidentified. The RNA input was 0.5 to 1 ug, and it was reverse transcribed with random hexamers. Across 54 Vbeta and 13 Jbeta, immunoSEQ multiplex PCR amplified TCR beta CDR3. One entry per CDR3 protein, called by TCRdb with MiXCR from the immunoSEQ multiplex PCR reads. The repertoire holds around 70,000 distinct CDR3 sequences, with roughly 94% as singletons. Sequencing of TCR beta was undertaken in CD8+ and CD4+ T cells derived from blood. FACS was used to enrich TEMRA cells, whereas the CD8+ and CD4+ T cells were obtained by negative isolation. Losses at the gene ends were 3 bases for V and 4 bases for J; bases not matched to a gene: 2. Germline CDR1 reads SGDLS; CDR2 reads YYNGEE. The CDR3 extends over 16 amino acids.

Sequencing used CD8+ T cells from PBMCs. This clonotype was obtained from a human donor with multiple sclerosis. The chain is built from TRBV9 and TRBJ2-1; 15 nucleotides align to TRBD2. The CDR3 spells CASSAGTSGGYNEQFF. In nucleotides, the CDR3 is TGTGCCAGCAGCGCCGGGACTAGCGGGGGGTACAATGAGCAGTTCTTC.